This T cell receptor (beta chain) was captured in a study of blood T cell repertoires in COVID-19. The overall study: Acute-phase and convalescent COVID-19 samples originated in the United States, Italy and Spain. The analysed material was cDNA or gDNA that came from T cells, B-cell-depleted T cells, or PBMCs.

The CDR3 extends over 10 amino acids. The germline V gene has CDR1 LGHDT and CDR2 YNNKEL (reference sequence). Trimming pared 8 bases from V and 4 bases from J, leaving 6 bases between. Produced via immunoSEQ multiplex PCR; TCRdb's table is partial and in-frame only. The sample yields 100,000 or so clones, about four fifths seen once. Sequenced material: peripheral blood. The chain employs TRBV3-1 (or the pseudogene TRBV3-2) and TRBJ2-7; the D is unclear. This TCR was recovered from a man aged 70-80 years with active or convalescent COVID-19. The DNA of the CDR3 is TGTGCCAGCTACAATTACGAGCAGTACTTC. It specifies CASYNYEQYF.